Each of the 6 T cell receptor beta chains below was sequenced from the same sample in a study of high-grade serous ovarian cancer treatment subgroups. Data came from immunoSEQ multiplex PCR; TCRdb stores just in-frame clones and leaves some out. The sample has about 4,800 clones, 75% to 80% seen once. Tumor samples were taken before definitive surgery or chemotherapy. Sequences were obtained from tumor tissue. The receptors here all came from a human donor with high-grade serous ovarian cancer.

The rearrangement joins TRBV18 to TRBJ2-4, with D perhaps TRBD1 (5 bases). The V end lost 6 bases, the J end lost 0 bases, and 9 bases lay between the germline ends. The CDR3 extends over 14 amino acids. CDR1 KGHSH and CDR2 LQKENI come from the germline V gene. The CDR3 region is CASSPTVAKNIQYF. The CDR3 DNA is TGTGCCAGCTCTCCGACAGTAGCCAAAAACATTCAGTACTTC.

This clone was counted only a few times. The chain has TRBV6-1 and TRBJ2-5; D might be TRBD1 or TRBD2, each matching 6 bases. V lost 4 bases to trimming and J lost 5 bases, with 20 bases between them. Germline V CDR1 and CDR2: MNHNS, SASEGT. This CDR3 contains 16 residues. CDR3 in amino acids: CASSGGDTRNVETQYF. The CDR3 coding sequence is TGTGCCAGCAGTGGGGGGGACACTAGAAACGTTGAGACCCAGTACTTC.

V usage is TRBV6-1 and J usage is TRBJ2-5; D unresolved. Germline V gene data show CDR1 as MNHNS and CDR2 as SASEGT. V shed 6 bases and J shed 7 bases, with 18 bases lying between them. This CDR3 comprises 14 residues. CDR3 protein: CASRGLRLSRTQYF. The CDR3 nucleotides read TGTGCCAGCAGAGGGCTACGGCTATCTAGGACCCAGTACTTC.

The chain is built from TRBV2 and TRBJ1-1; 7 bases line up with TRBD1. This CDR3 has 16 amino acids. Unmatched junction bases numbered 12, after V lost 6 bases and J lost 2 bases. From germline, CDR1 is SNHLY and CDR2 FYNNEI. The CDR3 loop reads CASSATGALTNTEAFF. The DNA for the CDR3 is TGTGCCAGCAGCGCCACAGGGGCGCTAACTAACACTGAAGCTTTCTTT.

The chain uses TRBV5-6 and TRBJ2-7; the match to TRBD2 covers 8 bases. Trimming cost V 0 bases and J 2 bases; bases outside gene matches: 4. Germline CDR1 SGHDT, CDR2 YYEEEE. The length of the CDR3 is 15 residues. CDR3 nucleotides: TGTGCCAGCAGCTTGGTGGCGGGGGGCCCCTACGAGCAGTACTTC. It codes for CASSLVAGGPYEQYF.

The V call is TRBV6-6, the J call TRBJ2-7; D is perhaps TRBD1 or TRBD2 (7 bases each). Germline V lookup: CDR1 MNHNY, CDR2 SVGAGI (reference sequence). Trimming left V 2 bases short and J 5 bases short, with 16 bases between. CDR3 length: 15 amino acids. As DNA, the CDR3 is TGTGCCAGCAGTTACCCCAGGGGGGGAGATAACGAGCAGTACTTC. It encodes CASSYPRGGDNEQYF.